A selection of T cell receptor beta chains follows, all from one sample in a study of Graves' ophthalmopathy and Graves' hyperthyroidism. TCRdb fed the multiplex PCR reads into MiXCR, producing one record per CDR3 protein. The sample yields over a million distinct CDR3 sequences, about 38% seen once. What was sequenced was peripheral blood or thyroid tissue (not recorded which). Receptors originate from an adult man with Graves' hyperthyroidism. The CDR3 runs from the conserved cysteine through the conserved F or W. Clone size, where shown, is once, few, many, or a class for clones that have expanded.

clone_size: many
v_call: TRBV7-9
j_call: TRBJ1-6
cdr3_aa: CASSSHGGNSPLHF

clone_size: .
v_call: TRBV6-5
j_call: TRBJ1-2
cdr3_aa: CASSRRDRDYGYTF

clone_size: .
v_call: TRBV7-8
j_call: TRBJ2-7
cdr3_aa: CASRQTSGRDEQYF

clone_size: many
v_call: TRBV12-3/TRBV12-4
j_call: TRBJ2-5
cdr3_aa: CASSNPRGSGQETQYF

clone_size: .
v_call: TRBV4-3
j_call: TRBJ2-2
cdr3_aa: CASSRRTSGTNTGELFF

clone_size: .
v_call: TRBV20-1
j_call: TRBJ2-7
cdr3_aa: CSARYRDQNHNEQYF

clone_size: many
v_call: TRBV27
j_call: TRBJ1-2
cdr3_aa: CASSPEGRSYGYTF

clone_size: many
v_call: TRBV7-9
j_call: TRBJ1-1
cdr3_aa: CASRQGAEAFF

clone_size: .
v_call: TRBV10-3
j_call: TRBJ1-1
cdr3_aa: CAISPGGTTYTEAFF

clone_size: .
v_call: TRBV19
j_call: TRBJ2-2
cdr3_aa: CASTTRVAGDRTGELFF

clone_size: .
v_call: TRBV24-1
j_call: TRBJ2-5
cdr3_aa: CATSDPRTGPTQYF

clone_size: .
v_call: TRBV24-1
j_call: TRBJ1-5
cdr3_aa: CATSDPISGQPQHF

clone_size: few
v_call: TRBV10-2
j_call: TRBJ2-7
cdr3_aa: CASSDPNGPEQYF

clone_size: many
v_call: TRBV12-3/TRBV12-4
j_call: TRBJ2-6
cdr3_aa: CASSPKTGANVLTF

clone_size: .
v_call: TRBV6-4
j_call: TRBJ2-7
cdr3_aa: CASSEGGTSGRPYEQYF

clone_size: .
v_call: TRBV25-1
j_call: TRBJ1-1
cdr3_aa: CASSEFPGLNTEAFF

clone_size: few
v_call: TRBV6-5
j_call: TRBJ2-5
cdr3_aa: CASSYRDGRGWETQYF

clone_size: many
v_call: TRBV14
j_call: TRBJ1-3
cdr3_aa: CASRQQGFGNTIYF

clone_size: .
v_call: TRBV7-9
j_call: TRBJ1-2
cdr3_aa: CATSAARDRGAYGYTF

clone_size: many
v_call: TRBV6-6
j_call: TRBJ1-4
cdr3_aa: CASVEVFGEKLFF